The sequence of this T cell receptor beta chain was determined in a study of tumor-infiltrating lymphocytes in primary liver carcinoma. Across the study: Recorded tumor stage was T1-T3 N0M0, with diameters of about 4.2 to 10 cm. Study-wide points: CD8+ and CD4+ repertoires went uncompared, the samples being bulk unsorted. Tumors and blood were compared for top-250-clone fraction, and tumors had the significantly higher value (p = 0.039).

Out of unsorted whole blood came the blood RNA, and germline DNA was extracted as well. Investigators obtained 4 to 4.5 milliliters of peripheral blood ahead of surgery. In regard to this clonotype: Its cognate antigen is unknown.

Synthesis of TCR beta cDNA was carried out from approximately 500 ng total RNA with a constant-region primer. Slightly modified ARM-PCR, run as three nested multiplex PCR rounds, produced the TCR beta libraries. The first two PCR rounds used TRBV1-TRBV30 forward primers with a C-beta reverse primer, 10 to 11 cycles each. One entry per CDR3 protein results from TCRdb running MiXCR on the multiplex PCR reads. The sample contains about 330,000 distinct CDR3 sequences, around three fifths of which appear only once. The CDR3 runs 15 residues. Trimming took 0 bases from V and 12 from J; bases not matched to a gene: 9. CDR1 and CDR2 (germline): WNHNN, SYGVQD (reference sequence).

This rearrangement joins TRBV10-1 to TRBJ2-1; 9 nucleotides match TRBD2. This clonotype was sampled from a man in his forties with primary liver carcinoma and hepatitis B virus infection. Input material: peripheral blood. CDR3 region: CASSESGSGSFGQFF. CDR3 in DNA: TGCGCCAGCAGTGAGTCAGGTAGCGGGAGTTTTGGGCAGTTCTTC.